This is a list of T cell receptor beta chains from one sample in a study of T cell repertoires in cytomegalovirus infection. TCRdb re-called the reads with MiXCR, one entry per CDR3 protein. The table has approximately 490,000 distinct CDR3 sequences, 11% seen once. The specimen sequenced was PBMCs. Receptor source: a human donor in good health (CMV status not recorded). Some clones in this sample may be carry-over from other donors' samples. Both conserved end residues are part of each CDR3. The order of the fields is clone size, V gene, D gene, J gene, CDR3 DNA, CDR3 protein. The D gene is left open where the match is weak. A row's size may be missing; if present it is once, few, many or a size class.

clone size: many
V gene: TRBV10-3
D gene: TRBD1
J gene: TRBJ1-1
CDR3 DNA: TGTGCCATCAGGGGGGACAGGGGAGGAACTGAAGCTTTCTTT
CDR3 protein: CAIRGDRGGTEAFF

clone size: NA
V gene: TRBV29-1
D gene: TRBD2
J gene: TRBJ2-3
CDR3 DNA: TGCAGCGTTGGAGTCGGGCGGGGGGGCACAGATACGCAGTATTTT
CDR3 protein: CSVGVGRGGTDTQYF

clone size: NA
V gene: TRBV28
D gene: TRBD2
J gene: TRBJ2-3
CDR3 DNA: TGTGCCAGCCCCCCCTCTTCAGCGGGGGGGTTCACAGATACGCAGTATTTT
CDR3 protein: CASPPSSAGGFTDTQYF

clone size: many
V gene: TRBV28
D gene: TRBD1
J gene: TRBJ1-5
CDR3 DNA: TGTGCCAGCAGGTCCGGACAGGGGATCAATCAGCCCCAGCATTTT
CDR3 protein: CASRSGQGINQPQHF

clone size: many
V gene: TRBV4-1
D gene: NA
J gene: TRBJ1-5
CDR3 DNA: TGCGCCAGCAGCCCCCGCCACGAGAACAGGGAATCCAATCAGCCCCAGCATTTT
CDR3 protein: CASSPRHENRESNQPQHF

clone size: NA
V gene: TRBV12-3/TRBV12-4
D gene: TRBD1
J gene: TRBJ2-5
CDR3 DNA: TGTGCCAGCAGGCCGGGACAGCTCCAAGAGACCCAGTACTTC
CDR3 protein: CASRPGQLQETQYF

clone size: NA
V gene: TRBV11-2
D gene: TRBD1
J gene: TRBJ2-7
CDR3 DNA: TGTGCCAGCAGCTTTGGGGACAGGGTCTACGAGCAGTACTTC
CDR3 protein: CASSFGDRVYEQYF

clone size: NA
V gene: TRBV18
D gene: TRBD1
J gene: TRBJ1-2
CDR3 DNA: TGTGCCAGCTCCCTTTCGAGGGGACAGACCGCCGGGGACACCTTC
CDR3 protein: CASSLSRGQTAGDTF

clone size: many
V gene: TRBV19
D gene: NA
J gene: TRBJ1-1
CDR3 DNA: TGTGCCAGTAGTATAGATCCGCAGGGAGAGGCTTTCTTT
CDR3 protein: CASSIDPQGEAFF

clone size: few
V gene: TRBV29-1
D gene: NA
J gene: TRBJ1-1
CDR3 DNA: TGCAGCGTTGAATTGGCAGCAATGAACACTGAAGCTTTCTTT
CDR3 protein: CSVELAAMNTEAFF

clone size: NA
V gene: TRBV20-1
D gene: TRBD1
J gene: TRBJ1-2
CDR3 DNA: TGCAGTGCCAGGACAGGGTCTCGCGGCTACACCTTC
CDR3 protein: CSARTGSRGYTF

clone size: many
V gene: TRBV7-9
D gene: NA
J gene: TRBJ2-2
CDR3 DNA: TGTGCCAGCAGCTTAGCGCTACACCGTGGCGGGGAGCTGTTTTTT
CDR3 protein: CASSLALHRGGELFF

clone size: few
V gene: TRBV20-1
D gene: NA
J gene: TRBJ2-5
CDR3 DNA: TGCAGTGCTCCGACCCTTTGGGAGACCCAGTACTTC
CDR3 protein: CSAPTLWETQYF

clone size: few
V gene: TRBV12-3/TRBV12-4
D gene: TRBD1
J gene: TRBJ1-1
CDR3 DNA: TGTGCCAGCAGTTTTCAGGGGGTCGCTGAAGCTTTCTTT
CDR3 protein: CASSFQGVAEAFF

clone size: NA
V gene: TRBV6-8
D gene: TRBD1
J gene: TRBJ2-7
CDR3 DNA: TGTGCCAGCAGTTACCGGGGCCCGGGACAGGGGGCCATCTACGAGCAGTACTTC
CDR3 protein: CASSYRGPGQGAIYEQYF

clone size: many
V gene: TRBV6-2/TRBV6-3
D gene: NA
J gene: TRBJ1-1
CDR3 DNA: TGTGCCAGCAGTTATTATCAGAACACTGAAGCTTTCTTT
CDR3 protein: CASSYYQNTEAFF

clone size: many
V gene: TRBV11-2
D gene: TRBD1
J gene: TRBJ1-5
CDR3 DNA: TGTGCCAGCAGCTTAAGGCCAGGGGGGGATCAGCCCCAGCATTTT
CDR3 protein: CASSLRPGGDQPQHF

clone size: few
V gene: TRBV20-1
D gene: NA
J gene: TRBJ1-1
CDR3 DNA: TGCAGTGCTAGAGATCGGACTGAAGCTTTCTTT
CDR3 protein: CSARDRTEAFF

clone size: many
V gene: TRBV10-3
D gene: NA
J gene: TRBJ1-5
CDR3 DNA: TGTGCCATCAGTGAGACCTCCCTACGAGGCAATCAGCCCCAGCATTTT
CDR3 protein: CAISETSLRGNQPQHF

clone size: NA
V gene: TRBV19
D gene: TRBD1
J gene: TRBJ1-4
CDR3 DNA: TGTGCCAGTAGCACGGACAGGAGGCCCTTGGGTGAAAAACTGGTTTTT
CDR3 protein: CASSTDRRPLGEKLVF

clone size: NA
V gene: TRBV11-2
D gene: NA
J gene: TRBJ2-1
CDR3 DNA: TGTGCCAGCAGGGGAGAGACAGACAATGAGCAGTTCTTC
CDR3 protein: CASRGETDNEQFF

clone size: NA
V gene: TRBV14
D gene: NA
J gene: TRBJ2-7
CDR3 DNA: TGTGCCAGCAGCAGGGGAAACGAGCACGAGCAGTACTTC
CDR3 protein: CASSRGNEHEQYF

clone size: NA
V gene: TRBV28
D gene: TRBD2
J gene: TRBJ2-1
CDR3 DNA: TGTGCCAGCATCCCCGCACGGACTAGCGGGAAGAATGAGCAGTTCTTC
CDR3 protein: CASIPARTSGKNEQFF

clone size: many
V gene: TRBV20-1
D gene: NA
J gene: TRBJ1-5
CDR3 DNA: TGCAGTGCTAGAGAAACTATCGACGGCAATCAGCCCCAGCATTTT
CDR3 protein: CSARETIDGNQPQHF

clone size: NA
V gene: TRBV20-1
D gene: NA
J gene: TRBJ1-1
CDR3 DNA: TGCAGTGGCAGGGGTTGGTACACTGAAGCTTTCTTT
CDR3 protein: CSGRGWYTEAFF

clone size: few
V gene: TRBV28
D gene: TRBD1
J gene: TRBJ1-1
CDR3 DNA: TGTGCCAGCAGCTCGACAGGGAAAGCAGGTGAAGCTTTCTTT
CDR3 protein: CASSSTGKAGEAFF

clone size: NA
V gene: TRBV3-1
D gene: TRBD1
J gene: TRBJ1-6
CDR3 DNA: TGTGCCAGCAGTTCCGGGACAGGGCACTCACCCCTCCACTTT
CDR3 protein: CASSSGTGHSPLHF

clone size: many
V gene: TRBV12-3/TRBV12-4
D gene: NA
J gene: TRBJ1-1
CDR3 DNA: TGTGCCAGCAGTTTAGCAAAAACTGAAGCTTTCTTT
CDR3 protein: CASSLAKTEAFF

clone size: many
V gene: TRBV18
D gene: TRBD1
J gene: TRBJ2-1
CDR3 DNA: TGTGCCAGCTCACCGATTAACAGGGGTCCGTACAATGAGCAGTTCTTC
CDR3 protein: CASSPINRGPYNEQFF

clone size: many
V gene: TRBV7-2
D gene: TRBD1
J gene: TRBJ1-5
CDR3 DNA: TGTGCCAGCAGCCCGAGACAGGGAGGGCAGCCCCAGCATTTT
CDR3 protein: CASSPRQGGQPQHF

clone size: many
V gene: TRBV4-1
D gene: NA
J gene: TRBJ1-1
CDR3 DNA: TGCGCCAGCACCCTGGGTCCCCACGTTTTGAACACTGAAGCTTTCTTT
CDR3 protein: CASTLGPHVLNTEAFF

clone size: many
V gene: TRBV27
D gene: TRBD1
J gene: TRBJ2-3
CDR3 DNA: TGTGCCAGCAGTCCGAGACAGGGGACCCGCACAGATACGCAGTATTTT
CDR3 protein: CASSPRQGTRTDTQYF

clone size: NA
V gene: TRBV20-1
D gene: TRBD1
J gene: TRBJ2-6
CDR3 DNA: TGCAGTGCTCCCTCGGCAGGGGGCTGGGGGGCCAACGTCCTGACTTTC
CDR3 protein: CSAPSAGGWGANVLTF

clone size: NA
V gene: TRBV28
D gene: NA
J gene: TRBJ2-2
CDR3 DNA: TGTGCCGGAGGGGGGGTAGGCACCGGGGAGCTGTTTTTT
CDR3 protein: CAGGGVGTGELFF

clone size: few
V gene: TRBV14
D gene: NA
J gene: TRBJ2-5
CDR3 DNA: TGTGCCAGCAGCCCGGGACACGGATCCTTAAACCAAGAGACCCAGTACTTC
CDR3 protein: CASSPGHGSLNQETQYF

clone size: many
V gene: TRBV5-4
D gene: TRBD1
J gene: TRBJ2-5
CDR3 DNA: TGTGCCAGCAGTTTACGACAGGGGCAAGGAGAGACCCAGTACTTC
CDR3 protein: CASSLRQGQGETQYF

clone size: NA
V gene: TRBV3-1
D gene: NA
J gene: TRBJ2-1
CDR3 DNA: TGTGCCAGCAGCCAAGGGACTACCAACAATGAGCAGTTCTTC
CDR3 protein: CASSQGTTNNEQFF

clone size: few
V gene: TRBV18
D gene: NA
J gene: TRBJ1-1
CDR3 DNA: TGTGCCAGCTCACAAACCAGGGGCTTGAACACTGAAGCTTTCTTT
CDR3 protein: CASSQTRGLNTEAFF

clone size: NA
V gene: TRBV7-2
D gene: TRBD1
J gene: TRBJ1-2
CDR3 DNA: TGTGCCAGCAGCCCCCAGGGACAGGGGCAAGACTACACCTTC
CDR3 protein: CASSPQGQGQDYTF

clone size: NA
V gene: TRBV5-5
D gene: NA
J gene: TRBJ2-1
CDR3 DNA: TGTGCCAGCAGCTTGGCCATGAGGGGACTTTTTCAGTTCTTC
CDR3 protein: CASSLAMRGLFQFF

clone size: many
V gene: TRBV5-1
D gene: NA
J gene: TRBJ2-5
CDR3 DNA: TGCGCCAGCAGCCACCTAGGGACATTAGAAGAGACCCAGTACTTC
CDR3 protein: CASSHLGTLEETQYF

clone size: once
V gene: TRBV20-1
D gene: TRBD1
J gene: TRBJ2-1
CDR3 DNA: TGCAGTGCAACGACAGGGCGTTACAATGAGCAGTTCTTC
CDR3 protein: CSATTGRYNEQFF